This T cell receptor beta chain is drawn from a study of blood T cell repertoires in COVID-19. CDR3 length: 13 amino acids. The V gene lost 8 bases and the J gene lost 2 bases, with 12 bases spanning the gap. Germline V gene data show CDR1 as MGHDK and CDR2 as SYGVNS. This table comes from immunoSEQ multiplex PCR, and its TCRdb copy is limited to in-frame clones, with some not included. The sample contains roughly 160,000 clones, more than 65% of which appear only once. This clone occurred once. The TCR originated in a man aged 45-60 years who had recovered from COVID-19. Specimen: PBMCs or T cells enriched from blood (not recorded which). The rearrangement uses TRBV25-1 and TRBJ2-5, with a possible D match to TRBD2 (6 bases). The DNA for the CDR3 is TGTGCCAGCGTTAATAGCGGACAAGAGACCCAGTACTTC. Its protein is CASVNSGQETQYF.